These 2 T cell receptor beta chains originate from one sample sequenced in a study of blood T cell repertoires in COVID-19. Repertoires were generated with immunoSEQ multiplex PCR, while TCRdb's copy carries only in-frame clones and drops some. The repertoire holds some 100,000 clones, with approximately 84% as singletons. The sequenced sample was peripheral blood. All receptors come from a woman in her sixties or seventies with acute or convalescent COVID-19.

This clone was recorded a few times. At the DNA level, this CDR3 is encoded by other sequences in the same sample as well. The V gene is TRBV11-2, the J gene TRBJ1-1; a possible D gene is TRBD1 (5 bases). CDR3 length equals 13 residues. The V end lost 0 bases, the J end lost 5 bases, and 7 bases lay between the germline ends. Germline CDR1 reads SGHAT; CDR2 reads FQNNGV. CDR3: CASSLDRDTEAFF. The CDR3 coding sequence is TGTGCCAGCAGCTTAGACAGGGATACTGAAGCTTTCTTT.

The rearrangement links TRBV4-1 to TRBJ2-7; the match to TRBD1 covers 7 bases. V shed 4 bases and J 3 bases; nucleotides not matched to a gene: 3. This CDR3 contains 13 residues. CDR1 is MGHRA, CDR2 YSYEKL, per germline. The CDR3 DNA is TGCGCCAGCAGCCTTACAGGGGACTACGAGCAGTACTTC. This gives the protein CASSLTGDYEQYF.